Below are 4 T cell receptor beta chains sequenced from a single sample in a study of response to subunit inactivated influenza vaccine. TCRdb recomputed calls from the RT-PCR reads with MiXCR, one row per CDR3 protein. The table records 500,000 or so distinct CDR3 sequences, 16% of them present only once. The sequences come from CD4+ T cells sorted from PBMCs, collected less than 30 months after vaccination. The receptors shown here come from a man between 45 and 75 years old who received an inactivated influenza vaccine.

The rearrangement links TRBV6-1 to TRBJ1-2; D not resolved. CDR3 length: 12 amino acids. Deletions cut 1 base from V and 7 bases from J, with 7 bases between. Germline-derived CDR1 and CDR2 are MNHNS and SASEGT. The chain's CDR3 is CASSEVGSGYTF. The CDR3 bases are TGTGCCAGCAGTGAAGTGGGGAGTGGCTACACCTTC.

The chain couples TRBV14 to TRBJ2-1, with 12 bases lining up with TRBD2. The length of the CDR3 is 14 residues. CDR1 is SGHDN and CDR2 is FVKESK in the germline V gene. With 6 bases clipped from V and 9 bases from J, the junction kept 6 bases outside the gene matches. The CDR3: CASRTSGSSGEQFF. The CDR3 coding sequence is TGTGCCAGCAGGACTAGCGGGAGTTCTGGTGAGCAGTTCTTC.

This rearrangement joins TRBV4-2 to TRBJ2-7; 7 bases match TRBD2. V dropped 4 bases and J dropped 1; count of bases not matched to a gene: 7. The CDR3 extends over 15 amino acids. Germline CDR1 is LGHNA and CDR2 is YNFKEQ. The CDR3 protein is CASSPRGVPSYEQYF. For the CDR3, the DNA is TGTGCCAGCAGCCCCCGGGGGGTTCCATCCTACGAGCAGTACTTC.

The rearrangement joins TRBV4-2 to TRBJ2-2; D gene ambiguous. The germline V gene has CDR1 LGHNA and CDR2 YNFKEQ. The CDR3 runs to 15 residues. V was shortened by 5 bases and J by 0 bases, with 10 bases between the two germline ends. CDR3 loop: CASSKGAANTGELFF. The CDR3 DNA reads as TGTGCCAGCAGCAAGGGCGCCGCGAACACCGGGGAGCTGTTTTTT.